This record covers a single T cell receptor (beta chain). This sample was included in a study of T cell responses to AZD1222 COVID-19 vaccine. Sequencing used immunoSEQ multiplex PCR; TCRdb keeps in-frame clones, though not all of them. The sample lists about 150,000 clones, about 90% seen once, with roughly 7.5% in the top ten. The germline gives CDR1 LGHDT, CDR2 YNNKEL (reference sequence). This CDR3 comprises 19 residues. Trimming cost V 0 bases and J 0 bases, with 18 bases left between them. The TCR was taken from an adult who received the MenACWY meningococcal vaccine as a control. The sequences come from peripheral blood, collected 28 days after the second dose of the MenACWY control vaccine. This sequence joins TRBV3-1 (or the pseudogene TRBV3-2) and TRBJ1-5, with a weak D call TRBD1 (5 bases). CDR3 protein: CASSQEPPGLSTSNQPQHF. The DNA of the CDR3 is TGTGCCAGCAGCCAAGAACCCCCGGGACTTAGCACTAGCAATCAGCCCCAGCATTTT.